This is a list of T cell receptor beta chains from one sample in a study of cytotoxic CD8 clonotypes in ibrutinib-treated CLL. Clones were sequenced by immunoSEQ multiplex PCR, and TCRdb holds only the in-frame ones, with some missing. This table holds 75,000 to 90,000 clones, 75% to 90% found once. Sequencing was performed on PBMCs, taken after 24 months of ibrutinib treatment. The receptors shown here come from a human donor with chronic lymphocytic leukemia. The CDR3 runs from the conserved cysteine through the conserved F or W.

J gene: TRBJ2-7; V gene: TRBV2; CDR3 protein: CASSVQQGYYEQYF
J gene: TRBJ2-4; V gene: TRBV21-1; CDR3 protein: CASSKLRFRTSGNKNIQYF
J gene: TRBJ2-2; V gene: TRBV5-4; CDR3 protein: CASSPGLAGGTGELFF
J gene: TRBJ1-4; V gene: TRBV5-4; CDR3 protein: CASSAQGFNEKLFF
J gene: TRBJ2-5; V gene: TRBV7-7; CDR3 protein: CASSLFRTSGGEETQYF
J gene: TRBJ2-7; V gene: TRBV6-6; CDR3 protein: CASRAGGPYEQYF
J gene: TRBJ2-7; V gene: TRBV10-3; CDR3 protein: CAISELYEQYF
J gene: TRBJ2-1; V gene: TRBV9; CDR3 protein: CASSVGERPYNEQFF
J gene: TRBJ1-1; V gene: TRBV5-6; CDR3 protein: CASSLSRGVMNTEAFF
J gene: TRBJ2-7; V gene: TRBV28; CDR3 protein: CASKDRQVFYEQYF
J gene: TRBJ1-2; V gene: TRBV7-9; CDR3 protein: CASSLGPGPANYGYTF
J gene: TRBJ2-3; V gene: TRBV9; CDR3 protein: CASSVGLTSSTDTQYF
J gene: TRBJ2-7; V gene: TRBV4-2; CDR3 protein: CASSQDRGGIYEQYF
J gene: TRBJ2-1; V gene: TRBV18; CDR3 protein: CASSPPWLGNEQFF
J gene: TRBJ2-4; V gene: TRBV10-2; CDR3 protein: CASSESLPGGSKF
J gene: TRBJ2-3; V gene: TRBV30; CDR3 protein: CAWNKGTSGSIVVDTQYF
J gene: TRBJ2-1; V gene: TRBV10-3; CDR3 protein: CATRQGAGQRAGNDNEQFF
J gene: TRBJ2-5; V gene: TRBV28; CDR3 protein: CASSNRGSLETQYF
J gene: TRBJ1-2; V gene: TRBV4-2; CDR3 protein: CASSQVESPANYGYTF
J gene: TRBJ2-5; V gene: TRBV28; CDR3 protein: CAIGGRLETQYF
J gene: TRBJ2-7; V gene: TRBV10-2; CDR3 protein: CASSLGRSYEQYF
J gene: TRBJ2-2; V gene: TRBV19; CDR3 protein: CASIPRGRRTGELFF
J gene: TRBJ1-5; V gene: TRBV4-1; CDR3 protein: CASSHWTGGNQPQHF
J gene: TRBJ2-1; V gene: TRBV5-4; CDR3 protein: CASSLEAGGYTEQFF
J gene: TRBJ2-7; V gene: TRBV4-2; CDR3 protein: CASSRFRDRAYEQYF
J gene: TRBJ2-3; V gene: TRBV7-8; CDR3 protein: CASSLADINPQYF
J gene: TRBJ1-1; V gene: TRBV4-3; CDR3 protein: CASSQDGQGATEAFF
J gene: TRBJ2-1; V gene: TRBV7-7; CDR3 protein: CASSLTSGRGDEQFF
J gene: TRBJ2-3; V gene: TRBV28; CDR3 protein: CASSLDGRGLASNADTQYF
J gene: TRBJ2-5; V gene: TRBV27; CDR3 protein: CASSEWEGETQYF
J gene: TRBJ2-1; V gene: TRBV18; CDR3 protein: CASSEDQSSYNEQFF
J gene: TRBJ2-7; V gene: TRBV28; CDR3 protein: CASSLEWAGASYEQYF
J gene: TRBJ1-4; V gene: TRBV30; CDR3 protein: CAWSAPRRGNEKLFF
J gene: TRBJ1-1; V gene: TRBV18; CDR3 protein: CASSPTGGNTEAFF
J gene: TRBJ2-1; V gene: TRBV13; CDR3 protein: CASSPTSGSLEQFF
J gene: TRBJ2-7; V gene: TRBV4-1; CDR3 protein: CASSPGGGVIHYEQYF
J gene: TRBJ1-5; V gene: TRBV19; CDR3 protein: CASSIIRGSNQPQHF
J gene: TRBJ2-1; V gene: TRBV7-2; CDR3 protein: CASHPRSGLSSYNEQFF
J gene: TRBJ1-2; V gene: TRBV5-6; CDR3 protein: CASSLQGPGVFGYTF
J gene: TRBJ2-2; V gene: TRBV7-2; CDR3 protein: CASSLGSLDTGELFF
J gene: TRBJ2-2; V gene: TRBV5-1; CDR3 protein: CASSLVPAGGFNTGELFF
J gene: TRBJ2-5; V gene: TRBV9; CDR3 protein: CASSVALRRETQYF
J gene: TRBJ2-3; V gene: TRBV30; CDR3 protein: CAWTGDNLQGSDTQYF
J gene: TRBJ1-2; V gene: TRBV19; CDR3 protein: CATQDTTNYGYTF
J gene: TRBJ1-2; V gene: TRBV29-1; CDR3 protein: CSVERGVDYGYTF
J gene: TRBJ1-3; V gene: TRBV2; CDR3 protein: CASTSGGNTIYF
J gene: TRBJ2-7; V gene: TRBV4-3; CDR3 protein: CASSRGTSGRYEQYF
J gene: TRBJ2-7; V gene: TRBV27; CDR3 protein: CASSKTSGRAGEQYF
J gene: TRBJ1-1; V gene: TRBV29-1; CDR3 protein: CSVQGTPNTEAFF
J gene: TRBJ2-7; V gene: TRBV2; CDR3 protein: CASRARGLAGARLYEQYF
J gene: TRBJ2-1; V gene: TRBV7-9; CDR3 protein: CASSLKRANEQFF
J gene: TRBJ1-1; V gene: TRBV28; CDR3 protein: CASSKAGGRGNTEAFF
J gene: TRBJ2-6; V gene: TRBV5-6; CDR3 protein: CASSPTGAGANVLTF
J gene: TRBJ2-1; V gene: TRBV19; CDR3 protein: CASSIAQGYNEQFF
J gene: TRBJ2-3; V gene: TRBV9; CDR3 protein: CASSHSGTSTDTQYF
J gene: TRBJ1-5; V gene: TRBV28; CDR3 protein: CASTSYSNQPQHF
J gene: TRBJ2-3; V gene: TRBV5-6; CDR3 protein: CASISTDTQYF
J gene: TRBJ2-5; V gene: TRBV7-2; CDR3 protein: CASSIGGAGVNTETQYF